This entry concerns a single TCR beta chain. Its antigen is unknown. No clone much larger than this one lies a single base away; base qualities are absent. The source of the sample is a study of blood T cell repertoires in COVID-19 (dated by TCRdb to between 2020 and 2021). Concerning the study at large: The collaborator samples originated in the United States, Italy and Spain and spanned the acute and convalescent phases of COVID-19. The prospective study material was composed of cDNA or gDNA derived from T cells, B-cell-depleted T cells, or PBMCs. The sample metadata nearly always contained a de-identified subject ID, COVID-19 status, age in years and sex. The dataset comprised deeply sampled blood TCRbeta repertoires from subjects exposed to, actively infected with, or recovered from COVID-19. The repertoires were released in a freely available public database meant as a resource for research on the immune response to SARS-CoV-2. The samples were drawn from two sources: the first 160 participants of the ongoing ImmuneRACE study, and 1,000 to 1,500 subjects contributed by 6 global collaborators. HLA class I and class II types, where available, came from metadata supplied by the sample provider rather than from assay-based typing. Overall study results and their limits: How much clinical and demographic metadata was included differed by source and by participant, and the metadata was provided uncurated.

The collaborating institutions used their own protocols to collect whole blood in K2EDTA tubes. For TCRbeta analysis, collaborators shipped samples in one of three forms: frozen whole blood, isolated PBMCs, or DNA extracted from either of those sample types. TCRbeta CDR3 regions were amplified from genomic DNA by means of the immunoSEQ Assay, a bias-controlled multiplex PCR. The authors' pipeline ran thus. Nucleated cell counts per sample were estimated from amplification of reference gene primers within the assay. Sequence reads were collapsed and filtered to measure the absolute abundance of every unique TCRbeta CDR3 rearrangement. Productive Simpson clonality was computed per sample as the square root of Simpson's diversity index over productive rearrangements. TCRdb obtained this table from immuneACCESS and retained in-frame rearrangements with V and J assigned. These tables miss some clones; where compared with another copy, unresolved V genes account for less than half of the shortfall, and the remainder is unexplained. The D gene and trimming were derived from the DNA, and the V and J assignments and clone size from that table. This sample is represented by approximately 430,000 clones; 86% of them were singletons. Around 1.4% of the sample lies in the top ten.

This sequence originates from a young woman with active or convalescent COVID-19. The sequencing sample was made of peripheral blood.

The nucleotides read TGTGCCAGCAGCCAATTAGCGGCGTCGAAGCAGTTCTTC. Its translation reads: CASSQLAASKQFF. The receptor chain draws on TRBV3-1 (or the pseudogene TRBV3-2) and TRBJ2-1; TRBD2 is a possible D gene, resting on 6 matching bases. The germline V gene (reference sequence) supplies CDR1 LGHDT and CDR2 YNNKEL. Trimming at the junction amounts to 2 bases on V and 11 bases on J, and the germline ends lie 13 bases apart. From the cysteine through the phenylalanine, the CDR3 covers 13 amino acids. Of all the DNA, just the CDR3 is kept, 39 bases in frame from base 1.